At least ten counts were recorded for the clone carrying this T cell receptor (beta chain). What it binds is unknown. The sample comes from a study of T cell repertoires in cytomegalovirus infection. The length of the CDR3 is 14 residues. Germline lookup yields CDR1 SGHVS and CDR2 FQNEAQ. V was cut by 2 bases and J by 1 base, with 9 bases left in between. TCRdb itself ran the reads through MiXCR, one entry per CDR3 protein. The sample holds 370,000 or so distinct CDR3 sequences, roughly 34% seen once. This sample comprised cultured PBMCs, obtained from culture after CMV antigen stimulation. V usage is TRBV7-8 and J usage is TRBJ2-7; D uncertain. The TCR was taken from a human donor in good health (CMV status not recorded). Some clones in this sample may be carry-over from other donors' samples. The CDR3 DNA reads as TGTGCCAGCAGCTTACTAGACATATCCTACGAGCAGTACTTC. The encoded protein is CASSLLDISYEQYF. The complete variable domain, with remaining parts taken from reference TRBV7-8 and TRBJ2-7, reads GAGVSQSPRYKVAKRGQDVALRCDPISGHVSLFWYQQALGQGPEFLTYFQNEAQLDKSGLPSDRFFAERPEGSVSTLKIQRTQQEDSAVYLCASSLLDISYEQYFGPGTRLTVT.